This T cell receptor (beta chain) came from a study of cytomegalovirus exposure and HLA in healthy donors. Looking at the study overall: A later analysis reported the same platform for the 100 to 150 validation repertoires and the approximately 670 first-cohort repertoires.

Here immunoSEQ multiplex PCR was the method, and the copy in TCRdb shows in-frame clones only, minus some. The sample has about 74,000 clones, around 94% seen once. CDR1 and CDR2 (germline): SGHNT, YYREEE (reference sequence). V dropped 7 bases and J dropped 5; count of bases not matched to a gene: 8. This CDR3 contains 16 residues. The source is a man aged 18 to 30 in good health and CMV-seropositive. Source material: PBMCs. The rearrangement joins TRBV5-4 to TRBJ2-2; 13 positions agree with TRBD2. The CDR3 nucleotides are TGTGCCAGCGGCTACGGACTAGCGGGAGCAACCGGGGAGCTGTTTTTT. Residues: CASGYGLAGATGELFF.